These T cell receptor beta chains were read from a single sample in a study of CD8 T cells in Susac syndrome. MiXCR, applied by TCRdb to the immunoSEQ multiplex PCR reads, yields one record per CDR3 protein. The data hold approximately 150,000 distinct CDR3 sequences, with approximately 95% observed a single time. Sequencing was performed on CD4+ T cells from PBMCs. Every receptor here comes from a human donor in good health. Each CDR3 is given without its conserved first and last residue. The order of the fields is clone size, D gene, J gene, V gene, CDR3 protein. A D gene is named only where the DNA matches it firmly. Rows may omit the clone size; those that give it use once, few, many or a size class.

clone_size: NA
d_call: TRBD2
j_call: TRBJ2-7
v_call: TRBV3-1
cdr3_aa: ASSQVGLAGAQAYEQY

clone_size: once
d_call: TRBD2
j_call: TRBJ2-3
v_call: TRBV7-8
cdr3_aa: ASSRTTYSGRAGGADTQY

clone_size: NA
d_call: NA
j_call: TRBJ1-3
v_call: TRBV4-1
cdr3_aa: ASSNRQSISGNTIY

clone_size: NA
d_call: NA
j_call: TRBJ1-2
v_call: TRBV24-1
cdr3_aa: ATSDSGYSYGYT

clone_size: NA
d_call: NA
j_call: TRBJ2-7
v_call: TRBV28
cdr3_aa: ASGAGLEQY

clone_size: once
d_call: TRBD1
j_call: TRBJ2-4
v_call: TRBV5-6
cdr3_aa: ASSLPGQGIENIQY

clone_size: NA
d_call: TRBD2
j_call: TRBJ2-7
v_call: TRBV7-2
cdr3_aa: ASRKVAGGYEQY

clone_size: NA
d_call: NA
j_call: TRBJ1-1
v_call: TRBV6-5
cdr3_aa: ASRQILNTEAF

clone_size: NA
d_call: TRBD2
j_call: TRBJ2-1
v_call: TRBV4-2
cdr3_aa: ASSQEIGIAGVDEQF

clone_size: NA
d_call: NA
j_call: TRBJ2-6
v_call: TRBV30
cdr3_aa: ASPPRGGGANVLT

clone_size: NA
d_call: NA
j_call: TRBJ1-1
v_call: TRBV24-1
cdr3_aa: ATSGGPNTEAF

clone_size: NA
d_call: TRBD2
j_call: TRBJ2-5
v_call: TRBV25-1
cdr3_aa: ASMGLAVQETQY

clone_size: NA
d_call: NA
j_call: TRBJ2-7
v_call: TRBV6-6
cdr3_aa: ASTLNGNEQY

clone_size: NA
d_call: NA
j_call: TRBJ2-3
v_call: TRBV2
cdr3_aa: ASNPLPRPTDTQY

clone_size: NA
d_call: NA
j_call: TRBJ1-5
v_call: TRBV7-7
cdr3_aa: ASSLARDSGNQPQH

clone_size: NA
d_call: TRBD2
j_call: TRBJ2-7
v_call: TRBV27
cdr3_aa: ASSYKMTGSGRIYEQY

clone_size: NA
d_call: NA
j_call: TRBJ1-2
v_call: TRBV29-1
cdr3_aa: SVAEANGYT

clone_size: once
d_call: NA
j_call: TRBJ2-7
v_call: TRBV6-6
cdr3_aa: ASSYSRDLFASEQY

clone_size: NA
d_call: NA
j_call: TRBJ1-3
v_call: TRBV9
cdr3_aa: ASSPQPSGNTIY

clone_size: NA
d_call: NA
j_call: TRBJ2-3
v_call: TRBV14
cdr3_aa: ASSRLDLDTQY

clone_size: NA
d_call: NA
j_call: TRBJ2-1
v_call: TRBV7-3
cdr3_aa: ASSLGREVDNEQF

clone_size: NA
d_call: TRBD1
j_call: TRBJ2-7
v_call: TRBV10-3
cdr3_aa: AISRTGGSGNEQY

clone_size: NA
d_call: TRBD2
j_call: TRBJ2-2
v_call: TRBV11-2
cdr3_aa: ASSSASGGELF

clone_size: NA
d_call: NA
j_call: TRBJ2-5
v_call: TRBV3-1
cdr3_aa: ASSQDGETQY

clone_size: NA
d_call: NA
j_call: TRBJ2-7
v_call: TRBV20-1
cdr3_aa: SARDFRGDYEQY

clone_size: NA
d_call: TRBD2
j_call: TRBJ2-4
v_call: TRBV12-3/TRBV12-4
cdr3_aa: ASSLALLAGAHIQY

clone_size: NA
d_call: NA
j_call: TRBJ1-5
v_call: TRBV6-2/TRBV6-3
cdr3_aa: ASSDPPGHQPQH

clone_size: NA
d_call: TRBD1
j_call: TRBJ2-1
v_call: TRBV20-1
cdr3_aa: SASPARGSDEQF

clone_size: NA
d_call: NA
j_call: TRBJ1-5
v_call: TRBV5-1
cdr3_aa: ASSLRGGSNQPQH

clone_size: NA
d_call: TRBD2
j_call: TRBJ2-7
v_call: TRBV20-1
cdr3_aa: SATPGGYEQY

clone_size: once
d_call: NA
j_call: TRBJ1-5
v_call: TRBV7-9
cdr3_aa: ASSRDGQPQH

clone_size: NA
d_call: NA
j_call: TRBJ2-1
v_call: TRBV6-2/TRBV6-3
cdr3_aa: ASSRTGINYNEQF

clone_size: NA
d_call: NA
j_call: TRBJ1-1
v_call: TRBV7-3
cdr3_aa: ASSSDPGSTEAF

clone_size: NA
d_call: NA
j_call: TRBJ2-7
v_call: TRBV4-1
cdr3_aa: ASSLGPSYEQY

clone_size: NA
d_call: NA
j_call: TRBJ1-2
v_call: TRBV7-9
cdr3_aa: ASSLPYLPYT

clone_size: NA
d_call: TRBD1
j_call: TRBJ2-2
v_call: TRBV5-1
cdr3_aa: ASTGQGTTGELF

clone_size: once
d_call: NA
j_call: TRBJ2-7
v_call: TRBV18
cdr3_aa: ASSPYGVTYEQY

clone_size: NA
d_call: TRBD1
j_call: TRBJ2-7
v_call: TRBV11-2
cdr3_aa: ASSPDRGMY

clone_size: NA
d_call: TRBD2
j_call: TRBJ2-3
v_call: TRBV27
cdr3_aa: ASSLFTGGSTDTQY

clone_size: NA
d_call: NA
j_call: TRBJ1-3
v_call: TRBV4-1
cdr3_aa: ASSQVFEMPGNTIY

clone_size: NA
d_call: NA
j_call: TRBJ2-7
v_call: TRBV5-4
cdr3_aa: ASSSTGEQY

clone_size: NA
d_call: NA
j_call: TRBJ2-7
v_call: TRBV5-4
cdr3_aa: ASSTGRSYEQY

clone_size: NA
d_call: NA
j_call: TRBJ1-1
v_call: TRBV28
cdr3_aa: ATLAGGAKAF

clone_size: NA
d_call: TRBD1
j_call: TRBJ2-7
v_call: TRBV2
cdr3_aa: ASNQFPGQGYEQY

clone_size: NA
d_call: TRBD2
j_call: TRBJ2-5
v_call: TRBV7-8
cdr3_aa: ASTMGPLAGVRYQETQY

clone_size: NA
d_call: TRBD1
j_call: TRBJ1-2
v_call: TRBV10-3
cdr3_aa: AISAPTGLGYT

clone_size: NA
d_call: TRBD1
j_call: TRBJ1-1
v_call: TRBV20-1
cdr3_aa: SARQQGAYGEAF

clone_size: NA
d_call: NA
j_call: TRBJ2-2
v_call: TRBV12-3/TRBV12-4
cdr3_aa: ASSLPSLGGELF

clone_size: once
d_call: NA
j_call: TRBJ1-2
v_call: TRBV7-9
cdr3_aa: ASSLSSSNYGYT

clone_size: NA
d_call: NA
j_call: TRBJ2-7
v_call: TRBV7-6
cdr3_aa: ASSSNLDSYEQY

clone_size: NA
d_call: NA
j_call: TRBJ2-1
v_call: TRBV10-3
cdr3_aa: AISKSGVDEQF

clone_size: NA
d_call: NA
j_call: TRBJ2-7
v_call: TRBV7-2
cdr3_aa: ASSLAGGPTYEQY

clone_size: NA
d_call: NA
j_call: TRBJ2-2
v_call: TRBV4-1
cdr3_aa: ASSRGQGGTGELF